One and the same sample provided the 23 T cell receptor beta chains below, sequenced in a study of regulatory T cells in long-lasting Graves disease. HTBI primers from iRepertoire and Arm-PCR of CDR3 regions yielded the TCR beta libraries. TCRdb analysed the multiplex PCR reads with MiXCR anew, one entry per CDR3 protein. The sample holds about 430,000 distinct CDR3 sequences, under 25% seen once. Time point defined: persistent/refractory GD, antithyroid drugs over 5 years with positive TRAb. RNA extracted from PBMCs served as the sequencing template. The input for sequencing was peripheral blood mononuclear cells (PBMCs), taken when the disease was refractory, from a patient treated with antithyroid drugs. These TCRs come from a female donor with Graves disease.

Remarks on this clonotype: The junction departs from the called germline gene at one end, perhaps through a read error. The chain uses TRBV6-9 and TRBJ2-7; D call uncertain. Germline CDR1 is MNHGY and CDR2 is SVAAGI. The CDR3 has 13 amino acids. The CDR3 DNA follows: TGTACCAGCAGTTATGCAAGAATCTACGAGCAGTACTTC. This translates into CTSSYARIYEQYF.

This clonotype occurred a few times. The gene calls are TRBV27 and TRBJ2-5; no definite D call. The ends were cut back, 3 bases at V and 4 bases at J, with 9 bases in the middle. The CDR3 length is 13 residues. Germline assignment: CDR1 MNHEY and CDR2 SMNVEV (reference sequence). CDR3 amino acids: CASSFGDLETQYF. CDR3 in DNA: TGTGCCAGCAGTTTCGGTGATTTAGAGACCCAGTACTTC.

This clonotype was detected ten times or more. The V and J genes are TRBV20-1 and TRBJ2-7; weak D call: TRBD1 (8 bases). Germline loops: CDR1 DFQATT, CDR2 SNEGSKA (reference sequence). With 5 bases removed from V and 4 bases from J, the gap between germline ends came to 18 bases. The length of the CDR3 is 14 residues. CDR3 coding DNA: TGCAGTGCTTCGGACAGGGAGGGCAGGTACGAGCAGTACTTC. Residues: CSASDREGRYEQYF.

This clonotype showed up many times. The V and J genes are TRBV6-9 and TRBJ2-7; weak D call: TRBD2 (6 bases). Trimming cost V 3 bases and J 0 bases, with 15 bases left between them. The length of the CDR3 is 16 residues. The germline gives CDR1 MNHGY, CDR2 SVAAGI. CDR3 sequence: CASSYSGGAHSYEQYF. For the CDR3, the DNA is TGTGCCAGCAGTTACTCAGGCGGGGCCCACTCCTACGAGCAGTACTTC.

There are a few counts of this clonotype. This chain uses TRBV10-1 with TRBJ2-3; the match to TRBD2 covers 12 bases. Germline-derived CDR1 and CDR2 are WNHNN and SYGVQD (reference sequence). The CDR3 length is 20 residues. V shed 6 bases and J 2 bases; nucleotides not matched to a gene: 18. CDR3 region: CASSDPSGTSGLPATDTQYF. The CDR3 bases are TGCGCCAGCAGCGATCCATCTGGGACTAGCGGGCTTCCAGCCACAGATACGCAGTATTTT.

This clonotype was recorded at least ten times. This chain links TRBV6-5 with TRBJ1-6; a weak D match, TRBD1 (6 bases). This CDR3 contains 14 residues. The germline gives CDR1 MNHEY, CDR2 SVGAGI. V lost 4 bases to trimming and J lost 10 bases, with 14 bases between them. CDR3 coding DNA: TGTGCCAGCAGTTGGGAGGGGGTGAGATCACCCCTCCACTTT. This sequence encodes CASSWEGVRSPLHF.

The table lists this clonotype with many counts. The chain employs TRBV28 and TRBJ2-1; TRBD2 aligns across 11 bases. The V gene end was trimmed by 7 bases and the J gene end by 8 bases; junction bases not matched to a gene: 13. Germline CDR1 reads MDHEN; CDR2 reads SYDVKM. The CDR3 covers 16 residues. Written as DNA, the CDR3 is TGTGCCAGCACGGTTTTAGCGGGAGGGCTGGTCGATGAGCAGTTCTTC. Encoded protein: CASTVLAGGLVDEQFF.

CDR3 nucleotide sequence: TGTGCCAGCATCCCCCGGGGACAGGGGAACACTGAAGCTTTCTTT. Its protein product is CASIPRGQGNTEAFF. The chain is built from TRBV27 and TRBJ1-1; the match to TRBD1 covers 9 bases. CDR3 length equals 15 residues. V shed 7 bases, J shed 1 base, and the junction held 7 bases outside the gene matches. Germline CDR1 is MNHEY and CDR2 is SMNVEV (reference sequence).

The gene calls are TRBV29-1 and TRBJ2-1; TRBD2 aligns across 8 bases. This CDR3 spans 14 amino acids. Germline V CDR1 and CDR2: SQVTM, ANQGSEA. Trimming removed 3 bases from V and 4 bases from J; junction bases left unmatched: 5. CDR3 amino acids: CSVDGGRFYNEQFF. The CDR3 coding sequence is TGCAGCGTTGATGGCGGGAGGTTTTACAATGAGCAGTTCTTC.

This clonotype has at least ten counts. The chain has TRBV28 and TRBJ1-2; D unresolved. Trimming cost V 7 bases and J 0 bases, with 6 bases left between them. CDR1 and CDR2 (germline): MDHEN, SYDVKM. This CDR3 comprises 12 residues. The CDR3 DNA reads TGTGCCAGCACGGCGGCTAACTATGGCTACACCTTC. Translation: CASTAANYGYTF.

This clonotype was observed many times. CDR3 amino acids: CASRSGSIGELFF. CDR3 DNA sequence: TGTGCCAGCAGATCCGGGAGCATCGGGGAGCTGTTTTTT. This chain links TRBV28 with TRBJ2-2, with a tentative D call TRBD2 (6 bases). CDR1 is MDHEN and CDR2 is SYDVKM in the germline V gene. V lost 6 bases to trimming and J lost 7 bases, with 12 bases between them. The CDR3 totals 13 residues.

V and J are TRBV6-1 and TRBJ2-5; 7 bases line up with TRBD1. Germline-derived CDR1 and CDR2 are MNHNS and SASEGT. Trimming at V came to 7 bases and at J to 5 bases, leaving 7 bases not matched to a gene. The length of the CDR3 is 13 residues. CDR3 in DNA: TGTGCCAGCAAGACAGGGTCCTTGGAGACCCAGTACTTC. It specifies CASKTGSLETQYF.

V and J are TRBV5-5 and TRBJ1-2; 8 bases align to TRBD1. The germline V gene has CDR1 SGHKS and CDR2 YYEKEE (reference sequence). This CDR3 region has 14 residues. V shed 4 bases, J shed 4 bases, and the junction held 6 bases outside the gene matches. CDR3 in amino acids: CASSTTGGSYGYTF. The CDR3 region has the DNA TGTGCCAGCAGCACAACAGGGGGTAGCTATGGCTACACCTTC.

The table lists this clonotype with many counts. The CDR3: CASSLDFQGETQYF. The CDR3 bases are TGTGCCAGCAGCTTAGATTTTCAGGGCGAGACCCAGTACTTC. The rearrangement uses TRBV7-2 and TRBJ2-5; possibly TRBD1 for D (5 bases). Germline V gene sequence: CDR1 SGHTA, CDR2 FQGNSA. The germline V and J ends were trimmed by 1 base and 5 bases, with 11 bases remaining between them. This CDR3 spans 14 amino acids.

The chain combines TRBV27 with TRBJ2-2, with 7 bases aligning to TRBD1. The CDR3 consists of 15 residues. Germline V CDR1 and CDR2: MNHEY, SMNVEV (reference sequence). After removal of 6 bases from V and 4 bases from J, the junction contained 8 bases not matched to a gene. CDR3 loop: CASRPRDRPTGELFF. The CDR3 region has the DNA TGTGCCAGCAGACCCCGGGACAGACCCACCGGGGAGCTGTTTTTT.

This clonotype has only a few counts. The chain couples TRBV4-1 to TRBJ1-5; 7 bases align to TRBD1. This CDR3 contains 14 residues. The germline V gene has CDR1 MGHRA and CDR2 YSYEKL. V shed 3 bases, J shed 4 bases, and the junction held 3 bases outside the gene matches. The CDR3 sequence: CASSQGQTNQPQHF. The CDR3 DNA follows: TGCGCCAGCAGCCAGGGACAGACAAATCAGCCCCAGCATTTT.

In this sample, this clonotype turned up a few times. This sequence joins TRBV19 and TRBJ1-2, with TRBD1 matching 10 bases. V dropped 6 bases and J dropped 7; count of bases not matched to a gene: 5. CDR1 LNHDA and CDR2 SQIVND come from the germline V gene (reference sequence). The CDR3 runs to 13 residues. CDR3 region: CASSRQGAAGYTF. CDR3 sequence (DNA): TGTGCCAGTAGCAGACAGGGGGCGGCTGGCTACACCTTC.

This clonotype was observed many times. DNA of the CDR3: TGTGCCAGCAGTAGCGGGGGCAAAGAGACCCAGTACTTC. Translating gives CASSSGGKETQYF. V and J are TRBV12-3 or TRBV12-4 and TRBJ2-5; 8 bases are a match to TRBD2. The CDR3 is 13 amino acids. V gave up 5 bases and J gave up 3 bases; unmatched junction bases: 2.

This clonotype appeared many times. This chain uses TRBV28 with TRBJ2-7, with D possibly matching TRBD1 (5 bases). CDR3 length: 13 amino acids. V was cut by 3 bases and J by 6 bases, with 12 bases left in between. Germline assignment: CDR1 MDHEN and CDR2 SYDVKM. CDR3 residues: CASSLGQVGEQYF. CDR3 DNA: TGTGCCAGCAGTTTGGGGCAGGTGGGCGAGCAGTACTTC.

This clonotype was counted at least ten times. The junction differs from germline at one of its ends, possibly a read error. V and J are TRBV5-1 and TRBJ2-7; 13 nucleotides agree with TRBD2. Germline V gene sequence: CDR1 SGHRS, CDR2 YFSETQ. The CDR3 loop spans 15 amino acids. The CDR3: CASSRTSGSSYEQYF. The CDR3 DNA reads TGTGCCAGCAGTCGGACTAGCGGGAGTTCCTACGAGCAGTACTTC.

The chain is built from TRBV27 and TRBJ2-7; D assignment may be TRBD1 or TRBD2 (5 bases each). V gave up 3 bases and J gave up 7 bases, with 13 bases separating them. Germline CDR1 MNHEY, CDR2 SMNVEV (reference sequence). The CDR3 is 13 residues long. The CDR3: CASSFGGRGEQYF. DNA of the CDR3: TGTGCCAGCAGTTTTGGGGGTAGGGGAGAGCAGTACTTC.

This clonotype was observed at least ten times. The J gene is TRBJ2-7, the V gene TRBV28; D gene uncertain. CDR3 length: 11 residues. The germline CDR1 and CDR2 sequences are MDHEN and SYDVKM. The ends were cut back, 3 bases at V and 4 bases at J, with 4 bases in the middle. CDR3 coding DNA: TGTGCCAGCAGTTTGCAGTACGAGCAGTACTTC. Translating gives CASSLQYEQYF.

J is TRBJ2-2 and V is TRBV5-1, with no clear D. Trimming removed 0 bases at V and 4 bases at J, with 7 bases between. The CDR3 contains 14 residues. Per the germline V gene, CDR1 is SGHRS and CDR2 is YFSETQ. The CDR3 sequence is CASSLESATGELFF. CDR3 nucleotide sequence: TGCGCCAGCAGCTTGGAGTCCGCCACCGGGGAGCTGTTTTTT.